This T cell receptor (beta chain) derives from a study of blood T cell repertoires in COVID-19. Assay used: immunoSEQ multiplex PCR; TCRdb lists only in-frame clones, some missing. The sample includes fewer than 400,000 clones, around 84% seen only once; the top ten take about 1.9%. This CDR3 has 13 amino acids. CDR1 and CDR2 from the germline V gene are ENHRY and SYGVKD. Trimming removed 3 bases at V and 10 bases at J, with 10 bases between. Sample: PBMCs or T cells enriched from blood (not recorded which). The receptor was derived from a woman aged 25-40 years who had been exposed to COVID-19. The chain joins TRBV10-3 to TRBJ1-6; no reliable D call. CDR3 residues: CAISDSGGSPLHF. In nucleotides, the CDR3 is TGTGCCATCAGTGATAGCGGCGGGTCACCCCTCCACTTT.